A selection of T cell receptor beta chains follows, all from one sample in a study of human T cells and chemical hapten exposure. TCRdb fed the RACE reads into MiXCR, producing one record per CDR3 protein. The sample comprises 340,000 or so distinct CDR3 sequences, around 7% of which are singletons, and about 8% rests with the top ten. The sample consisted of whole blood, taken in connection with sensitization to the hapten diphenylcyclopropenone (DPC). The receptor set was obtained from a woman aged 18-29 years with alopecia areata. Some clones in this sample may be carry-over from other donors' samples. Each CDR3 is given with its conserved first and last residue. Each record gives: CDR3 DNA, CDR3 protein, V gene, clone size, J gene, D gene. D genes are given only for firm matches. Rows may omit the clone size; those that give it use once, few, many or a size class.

TGTGCCAGCAAATCCGGGACAGGGCTCGATACGCAGTATTTT,CASKSGTGLDTQYF,TRBV6-1,.,TRBJ2-3,TRBD1
TGTGCCAGCAGTCCCTTCGGAGGGGCTTACACAGATACGCAGTATTTT,CASSPFGGAYTDTQYF,TRBV2,few,TRBJ2-3,.
TGTGCCAGCAGTTACCCGGGACATAGAACCGGGGAGCTGTTTTTT,CASSYPGHRTGELFF,TRBV6-2/TRBV6-3,few,TRBJ2-2,.
TGCAGCGCTCGGACAGGGGGCGATGAAAAACTGTTTTTT,CSARTGGDEKLFF,TRBV29-1,many,TRBJ1-4,TRBD1
TGTGCCAGCAGTTACCCGCGTCCGGACACGGTGTTAATAGCCCAGCATTTT,CASSYPRPDTVLIAQHF,TRBV6-6,few,TRBJ1-5,.
TGTGCCAGCAGCCGTTTCGATGGGACTGAAGCTTTCTTT,CASSRFDGTEAFF,TRBV5-6,few,TRBJ1-1,.
TGCGCCAGCAGCCCCTTGACAGGGGGATCAAGTGGCTACACCTTC,CASSPLTGGSSGYTF,TRBV5-1,few,TRBJ1-2,TRBD1
TGTGCCAGCAGCTTACAGGGGAGAGGGACTGAAGCTTTCTTT,CASSLQGRGTEAFF,TRBV7-2,many,TRBJ1-1,.
TGTGCCAGCAGCCTCCCGGACAGGGAAGCTTTCTTT,CASSLPDREAFF,TRBV6-5,few,TRBJ1-1,TRBD1
TGTGCCAGCGGGTTGTCGGCCGCCATGAACACTGAAGCTTTCTTT,CASGLSAAMNTEAFF,TRBV7-2,.,TRBJ1-1,.
TGCGCCAGCAGCCAAGGACAGGGGGCTGGTAATTCACCCCTCCACTTT,CASSQGQGAGNSPLHF,TRBV4-3,few,TRBJ1-6,TRBD1
TGTGCCAGCAGCTTACTGGGTATGAACGAGCAGTACTTC,CASSLLGMNEQYF,TRBV7-9,.,TRBJ2-7,.
TGTGCCATCAGGGGCGACGGTACCGGGGAGCTGTTTTTT,CAIRGDGTGELFF,TRBV10-3,few,TRBJ2-2,.
TGCAGTGCTAGTCCTGGGACAGGGTTTAGCGACGAGCAGTACTTC,CSASPGTGFSDEQYF,TRBV20-1,.,TRBJ2-7,TRBD1
TGTGCCAGCAGTTACGGGAAAGCCCCGGCTTTAAATCAGCCCCAGCATTTT,CASSYGKAPALNQPQHF,TRBV6-2/TRBV6-3,.,TRBJ1-5,.
TGTGCCAGCAGTTACGTTCCGGGACGGATTAATTCACCCCTCCACTTT,CASSYVPGRINSPLHF,TRBV6-6,.,TRBJ1-6,.
TGTGCCAGCAGCTTGCCCCCTAGCGGGGGTACGTACAATGAGCAGTTCTTC,CASSLPPSGGTYNEQFF,TRBV5-4,.,TRBJ2-1,TRBD2
TGTGCCACGAGTACAGGAGGCAATCAGCCCCAGCATTTT,CATSTGGNQPQHF,TRBV10-3,many,TRBJ1-5,.
TGTGCCAGCAGCCCTGGGGAAGTGAACACTGAAGCTTTCTTT,CASSPGEVNTEAFF,TRBV7-9,.,TRBJ1-1,.
TGTGCCAGCAGTAAGGTCGGGGAAGGCGGCTATGGCTACACCTTC,CASSKVGEGGYGYTF,TRBV6-5,.,TRBJ1-2,.
TGTGCCAGCTCACCAACCAGGGGTTGGGCTGTGGAAAAACTGTTTTTT,CASSPTRGWAVEKLFF,TRBV18,many,TRBJ1-4,.
TGTGCCACCAGTGAATCGGGGTTCTTTTACGAGCAGTACTTC,CATSESGFFYEQYF,TRBV24-1,few,TRBJ2-7,.
TGTGCCAGCAGTTCCCAGACAGTATACAATGAGCAGTTCTTC,CASSSQTVYNEQFF,TRBV12-3/TRBV12-4,few,TRBJ2-1,.
TGCGCCAGCAGCCGAGGACAGGGCAATGAGCAGTTCTTC,CASSRGQGNEQFF,TRBV5-1,many,TRBJ2-1,TRBD1
TGCAGCGTTGCAGGAACCCCCGGGGAGCTGTTTTTT,CSVAGTPGELFF,TRBV29-1,.,TRBJ2-2,.
TGTGCCAGCAGTTACTCGGGACAGGGTCCCTACGAGCAGTACTTC,CASSYSGQGPYEQYF,TRBV6-5,many,TRBJ2-7,TRBD1